The 4 T cell receptor beta chains below come from one sample, sequenced in a study of human T cells and chemical hapten exposure. MiXCR, run by TCRdb on the RACE reads, gives a single entry per CDR3 protein. The sample has 300,000 to 450,000 distinct CDR3 sequences, approximately 5% seen once. The time point was: patch test 1, 2 weeks after DPC sensitization. As to treatment: therapeutic diphenylcyclopropenone sensitization with weekly scalp DPC. The sequenced sample was whole blood, obtained in connection with sensitization to the hapten diphenylcyclopropenone (DPC). These receptors originate from a woman in her 50s with alopecia areata. Some clones in this sample may be carry-over from other donors' samples.

This clonotype was observed a few times. The J gene is TRBJ2-2, the V gene TRBV20-1, with 8 bases matching TRBD2. J was trimmed by 4 bases and V by 0 bases; bases with no gene match: 4. Germline CDR1 is DFQATT and CDR2 is SNEGSKA (reference sequence). The CDR3 totals 15 residues. In DNA, the CDR3 is TGCAGTGCTAGAGATAGCGGGAAGACCACCGGGGAGCTGTTTTTT. Encoded protein: CSARDSGKTTGELFF.

This clonotype occurred many times. J is TRBJ1-5 and V is TRBV7-2; D uncertain. Trimming stripped 1 base from V and 7 bases from J, with 8 bases between. The CDR3 is 13 residues long. Per germline, CDR1 SGHTA and CDR2 FQGNSA. The DNA of the CDR3 is TGTGCCAGCAGCTTAGTGGAGGGACAGCCCCAGCATTTT. Protein product: CASSLVEGQPQHF.

The table lists this clonotype with many counts. The chain joins TRBV20-1 to TRBJ1-1; D perhaps matches TRBD1 (5 bases). The CDR3 length is 13 residues. Trimming removed 6 bases at V and 2 bases at J, with 13 bases between. Germline CDR1 DFQATT, CDR2 SNEGSKA (reference sequence). The CDR3 DNA reads TGCAGTGCCTTGGGGGGGGAAAACACTGAAGCTTTCTTT. Translation gives CSALGGENTEAFF.

This clonotype was seen repeatedly, ten times or more. This chain links TRBV25-1 with TRBJ2-3, with TRBD2 matching over 9 bases. The CDR3 spans 19 residues. J was trimmed by 1 base and V by 3 bases; bases with no gene match: 14. From germline, CDR1 is MGHDK and CDR2 SYGVNS. The chain's CDR3 is CASSDPLAGEEVGTDTQYF. The DNA for the CDR3 is TGTGCCAGCAGTGACCCATTAGCGGGAGAAGAGGTCGGCACAGATACGCAGTATTTT.